This T cell receptor beta chain was retrieved from a study of PD-1 blockade in mismatch repair-deficient tumors (dated by TCRdb to about 2017). Looking at the study overall: The trial enrolled 65 to 100 consecutive patients with roughly twelve mismatch repair-deficient cancer types between September 2013 and 2016, all previously treated and progressing. Deep sequencing of TCR CDR3 regions was used to track tumor-associated T cell clones in peripheral blood of patients responding to PD-1 blockade.

This clone was counted between two and nine times. Its antigen remains undetermined. The input lacks base qualities; no much larger clone sits a single base away. What the work shows at the level of the full study, not this receptor alone: Rapid expansion after pembrolizumab followed by contraction, generally before radiologic responses, was shown by tumor-resident clones, which were often undetectable in blood before treatment.

The library came from the immunoSEQ multiplex PCR assay. What TCRdb holds here is the immuneACCESS table cut down to in-frame rearrangements. Part of the clones is not present; checked against another copy, under half of the missing clones reflect an unresolved V gene, and the others are unexplained. This sample is represented by approximately 80,000 clones; approximately 81% of them were singletons. Together, the top ten hold roughly 6% of the sample. The junction carries 9 bases between V and J, which are trimmed by 0 bases and 3 bases respectively. From its cysteine to its phenylalanine, the CDR3 spans 14 amino acids. Of all the DNA, just the CDR3 is kept, 42 bases in frame from base 1. Per the germline V gene, KGHSH is the CDR1 and LQKENI is the CDR2. Mismatch repair deficiency was established in every enrolled patient by polymerase chain reaction or immunohistochemistry. TCR sequencing was carried out for three patients who responded to pembrolizumab therapy. The phase II trial prospectively tested pembrolizumab PD-1 blockade in advanced mismatch repair-deficient cancers regardless of tissue of origin. Peripheral blood T cell samples were collected serially, before PD-1 blockade began and at several time points afterward. Blood sampling times were expressed in weeks after the first pembrolizumab dose.

Rearrangement joined TRBV18 to TRBJ2-7, with the D segment identity uncertain. The clonotype originates from an adult with mismatch repair-deficient cancer. This specimen consisted of peripheral blood, obtained 44 weeks after starting pembrolizumab. The nucleotides are TGTGCCAGCTCACCACCCGCCTCTCTCTACGAGCAGTACTTC. Protein translation: CASSPPASLYEQYF. The full variable domain, completed from the reference TRBV18 and TRBJ2-7 proteins outside the CDR3, reads NAGVMQNPRHLVRRRGQEARLRCSPMKGHSHVYWYRQLPEEGLKFMVYLQKENIIDESGMPKERFSAEFPKEGPSILRIQQVVRGDSAAYFCASSPPASLYEQYFGPGTRLTVT.